Listed below are T cell receptor beta chains from one sample, sequenced in a study of T cells in Graves' hyperthyroidism and ophthalmopathy. TCRdb redid the calling of the multiplex PCR reads with MiXCR, one entry per CDR3 protein. The sample carries about 290,000 distinct CDR3 sequences, approximately 12% recorded once. Sequences were obtained from blood. These receptors originate from a woman in her thirties with Graves' hyperthyroidism that later progressed to Graves' ophthalmopathy. The CDR3 runs from the conserved cysteine through the conserved F or W. D genes are given only for firm matches. Clone size is given for some rows only: seen once, a few or many times, or a class if the clone is expanded.

>many|TRBV6-6|TRBJ1-2|-
CASSYSAGGDYGYTF
TGTGCCAGCAGTTACTCTGCCGGGGGCGACTATGGCTACACCTTC
>many|TRBV20-1|TRBJ2-5|-
CSARDRGKQETQYF
TGCAGTGCTAGAGATAGGGGAAAACAGGAGACCCAGTACTTC
>many|TRBV7-9|TRBJ2-5|TRBD1
CASSGQGPQETQYF
TGTGCCAGCAGCGGACAGGGGCCCCAAGAGACCCAGTACTTC
>many|TRBV6-1|TRBJ2-3|TRBD2
CASSSPTSGRLTDTQYF
TGTGCCAGCAGTTCCCCGACTAGCGGGAGGCTCACAGATACGCAGTATTTT
>many|TRBV6-2/TRBV6-3|TRBJ1-1|TRBD1
CASSLVDRGTEAFF
TGTGCCAGCAGTTTGGTCGACAGGGGAACTGAAGCTTTCTTT
>many|TRBV7-2|TRBJ2-7|-
CASSRGPTRNYEQYF
TGTGCCAGCAGCCGGGGGCCGACACGGAACTACGAGCAGTACTTC
>many|TRBV14|TRBJ2-1|TRBD2
CASSPLRSGDLHEQFF
TGTGCCAGCAGCCCCCTGCGCAGCGGGGACCTCCATGAGCAGTTCTTC
>many|TRBV4-1|TRBJ2-2|-
CASSLPPGHYTGELFF
TGCGCCAGCAGCCTCCCACCGGGACACTACACCGGGGAGCTGTTTTTT
>many|TRBV6-2/TRBV6-3|TRBJ1-1|-
CASKSKERDMNTEAFF
TGTGCCAGCAAGTCTAAGGAGAGGGACATGAACACTGAAGCTTTCTTT
>many|TRBV20-1|TRBJ2-1|TRBD2
CSAPPTRTSGETSSYNEQFF
TGCAGTGCCCCTCCTACCCGGACTAGCGGTGAAACAAGCTCCTACAATGAGCAGTTCTTC
>many|TRBV7-9|TRBJ2-7|-
CASSLGGGGSIVYEQYF
TGTGCCAGCAGCTTAGGAGGTGGAGGGAGCATCGTCTACGAGCAGTACTTC
>many|TRBV19|TRBJ2-7|-
CASSRKVPYEQYF
TGTGCCAGTAGTCGGAAGGTGCCCTACGAGCAGTACTTC
>many|TRBV7-2|TRBJ1-1|-
CASSPPRNTEAFF
TGTGCCAGCAGCCCACCTAGGAACACTGAAGCTTTCTTT
>-|TRBV20-1|TRBJ2-3|-
CSARGRVEWDTQYF
TGCAGCGCCCGGGGGCGGGTGGAATGGGATACGCAGTATTTT
>many|TRBV7-9|TRBJ2-7|TRBD1
CASSPGQGKYEQYF
TGTGCCAGCAGCCCGGGACAGGGGAAGTACGAGCAGTACTTC
>many|TRBV27|TRBJ2-7|-
CASSLHMGLEYEQYF
TGTGCCAGCAGTCTCCACATGGGCCTAGAATACGAGCAGTACTTC
>many|TRBV7-2|TRBJ2-5|-
CASGSVETQYF
TGTGCCAGCGGGTCTGTTGAGACCCAGTACTTC
>many|TRBV25-1|TRBJ1-1|-
CASSELLGGANTEAFF
TGTGCCAGCAGTGAACTCCTCGGAGGGGCGAACACTGAAGCTTTCTTT
>many|TRBV7-9|TRBJ2-3|-
CASLEQTSSTDTQYF
TGTGCCAGCCTCGAGCAGACATCTAGCACAGATACGCAGTATTTT
>many|TRBV28|TRBJ1-2|-
CASSLGPIYGYTF
TGTGCCAGCAGTTTGGGGCCGATCTATGGCTACACCTTC
>few|TRBV3-1|TRBJ2-7|-
CASSARDSTYEQYF
TGTGCCAGCAGCGCCCGGGACTCAACCTACGAGCAGTACTTC
>many|TRBV10-3|TRBJ2-6|-
CAISSGANVLTF
TGTGCCATCAGTTCTGGGGCCAACGTCCTGACTTTC
>many|TRBV24-1|TRBJ1-2|TRBD1
CATSEARGPQSGYTF
TGTGCCACCAGCGAAGCCAGGGGGCCCCAGTCCGGCTACACCTTC
>few|TRBV20-1|TRBJ2-1|TRBD2
CSAQGTSGRPYNEQFF
TGCAGTGCTCAAGGGACTAGCGGGAGGCCCTACAATGAGCAGTTCTTC
>many|TRBV7-2|TRBJ2-5|TRBD2
CASSPSGAGETQYF
TGTGCCAGCAGCCCTAGCGGAGCTGGTGAGACCCAGTACTTC
>many|TRBV29-1|TRBJ1-1|-
CSVTRRDKDSAFF
TGCAGCGTGACACGCCGGGACAAAGATTCGGCTTTCTTT
>few|TRBV7-9|TRBJ1-2|TRBD1
CASSPPGGTVLYGYTF
TGTGCCAGCAGCCCACCAGGCGGGACAGTACTCTATGGCTACACCTTC
>few|TRBV19|TRBJ2-5|-
CASSIDQGPQETQYF
TGTGCCAGTAGTATAGATCAGGGTCCACAAGAGACCCAGTACTTC
>many|TRBV2|TRBJ2-1|TRBD2
CASSDGLAVYNEQFF
TGTGCCAGCAGTGACGGACTAGCGGTTTACAATGAGCAGTTCTTC
>-|TRBV20-1|TRBJ2-1|-
CSANTGANSYNEQFF
TGCAGTGCTAACACCGGCGCCAACTCCTACAATGAGCAGTTCTTC
>-|TRBV19|TRBJ2-1|TRBD1
CAGRTGGSVSEQFF
TGTGCCGGAAGGACAGGGGGCAGTGTAAGTGAGCAGTTCTTC
>many|TRBV28|TRBJ2-7|TRBD1
CASSYRGRSYEQYF
TGTGCCAGCAGTTACAGGGGGCGTTCCTACGAGCAGTACTTC
>many|TRBV5-8|TRBJ2-1|TRBD1
CASGQVSYNEQFF
TGTGCCAGCGGACAGGTGTCCTACAATGAGCAGTTCTTC
>-|TRBV27|TRBJ1-2|TRBD1
CASSSSPGQIPTIGYTF
TGTGCCAGCAGTAGCTCCCCGGGACAGATACCAACTATCGGCTACACCTTC
>many|TRBV7-8|TRBJ2-3|-
CASSLLSNSGDTQYF
TGTGCCAGCAGCTTACTGTCTAACAGCGGAGATACGCAGTATTTT
>many|TRBV3-1|TRBJ1-3|-
CASSQPGTGNTIYF
TGTGCCAGCAGCCAACCGGGGACTGGAAACACCATATATTTT
>many|TRBV2|TRBJ2-1|TRBD2
CASSWTSGRAVYNEQFF
TGTGCCAGCAGCTGGACTAGCGGGAGGGCCGTCTACAATGAGCAGTTCTTC
>many|TRBV15|TRBJ1-3|TRBD1
CATHDSGQALSGNTIYF
TGTGCCACCCACGATTCGGGACAGGCCCTCTCTGGAAACACCATATATTTT
>many|TRBV5-6|TRBJ2-3|-
CASLVAGRADTQYF
TGTGCCAGCCTCGTGGCAGGGCGGGCAGATACGCAGTATTTT
>many|TRBV2|TRBJ2-7|-
CASSDGNGYYEQYF
TGTGCCAGCAGTGACGGGAATGGTTACTACGAGCAGTACTTC
>many|TRBV28|TRBJ1-1|-
CASSSLPTTLGYTEAFF
TGTGCCAGCAGTTCACTCCCCACGACACTAGGGTACACTGAAGCTTTCTTT
>-|TRBV4-3|TRBJ1-1|-
CASSQDQPIRMNTEAFF
TGCGCCAGCAGCCAAGACCAACCGATACGAATGAACACTGAAGCTTTCTTT
>many|TRBV15|TRBJ2-3|TRBD2
CATSIDGGSTDTQYF
TGTGCCACCAGCATCGACGGGGGGAGCACAGATACGCAGTATTTT
>many|TRBV11-2|TRBJ2-7|-
CASSSYEGVREQYF
TGTGCCAGCAGCTCCTACGAGGGAGTTAGGGAGCAGTACTTC
>-|TRBV28|TRBJ2-4|-
CASSPNRALRYF
TGTGCCAGCAGTCCAAACAGGGCCCTTAGATACTTC
>many|TRBV7-9|TRBJ1-1|-
CASSSVDKWRLNTEAFF
TGTGCCAGCAGCTCCGTAGACAAGTGGAGATTGAACACTGAAGCTTTCTTT
>many|TRBV20-1|TRBJ2-5|-
CSAPGTHLGLGETQYF
TGCAGTGCCCCCGGGACTCACCTCGGCCTGGGAGAGACCCAGTACTTC
>many|TRBV7-9|TRBJ2-7|-
CASRPGEYYEQYF
TGTGCCAGCAGACCAGGGGAGTACTACGAGCAGTACTTC
>many|TRBV30|TRBJ1-6|-
CAWTGSSYNSPLHF
TGTGCCTGGACGGGAAGCTCCTATAATTCACCCCTCCACTTT